These 9 T cell receptor beta chains came from one sample sequenced in a study of shared clonotypes between healthy human individuals (dated by TCRdb to 2020 to 2021). To prepare the library, the immunoSEQ multiplex PCR assay was applied. The clones in this table, taken by TCRdb from immuneACCESS, are in-frame only. Not every clone is retained; where verified, under half of the shortfall comes from an unresolved V gene, and the cause of the rest is unknown. Within this sample are about 2,500,000 clones, with just over 90% of them counted one time only. The top ten hold 0.11% to 0.15% of the sample. The sequencing input was naive CD4+ T cells sorted from blood. Per the publication, the cell subset or site label means: CD45RA+ positively selected. These receptors were obtained from a man between 18 and 35 years old in good health.

The chain carries TRBV7-8 and TRBJ2-1; D uncertain. This CDR3 spans 13 amino acids. Trimming took 1 base from V and 6 from J, leaving 7 bases between them. Germline loops: CDR1 SGHVS, CDR2 FQNEAQ. The CDR3 DNA follows: TGTGCCAGCAGCTTAGGACTCTCCAATGAGCAGTTCTTC. It is translated as CASSLGLSNEQFF.

The CDR3: CAISESEVQQYF. CDR3 in DNA: TGTGCCATCAGTGAGTCTGAGGTGCAGCAGTACTTC. The genes are TRBV10-3 and TRBJ2-7; D is undetermined. Germline lookup yields CDR1 ENHRY and CDR2 SYGVKD. V was trimmed by 0 bases and J by 8 bases, leaving 8 bases between them. The CDR3 sequence is 12 residues long.

The CDR3 coding sequence is TGTGCCAGCAGTCCATCGACAGGGTATGGCTACACCTTC. Its translation: CASSPSTGYGYTF. This chain uses TRBV27 with TRBJ1-2, with 7 nucleotides matching TRBD1. The CDR3 consists of 13 residues. Losses at the gene ends were 5 bases for V and 5 bases for J; bases not matched to a gene: 5. Germline values: CDR1 MNHEY, CDR2 SMNVEV (reference sequence).

This clone appeared once. The rearrangement joins TRBV7-2 to TRBJ1-4; no firm D call. The CDR3 extends over 14 amino acids. CDR1 is SGHTA and CDR2 is FQGNSA in the germline V gene. Trimming shortened V by 3 bases and J by 2 bases, and 7 bases separated the two germline ends. The CDR3, as DNA: TGTGCCAGCAGCTTTGGTGTTACTAATGAAAAACTGTTTTTT. This gives the protein CASSFGVTNEKLFF.

This clone appeared once. V gene TRBV7-9 combines with J gene TRBJ2-7; 7 nucleotides align to TRBD1. The V and J ends lost 6 bases and 5 bases, in that order; junction bases with no gene match: 7. The CDR3 is 13 residues long. The germline gives CDR1 SEHNR, CDR2 FQNEAQ (reference sequence). The CDR3 region has the DNA TGTGCCAGCAGGTTCCAGGGGGTCAACGAGCAGTACTTC. Its protein product is CASRFQGVNEQYF.

V usage is TRBV2 and J usage is TRBJ2-1, with D hard to call. Germline lookup yields CDR1 SNHLY and CDR2 FYNNEI. The CDR3 is made up of 13 amino acids. The V gene lost 5 bases and the J gene lost 5 bases, with 10 bases spanning the gap. The CDR3 bases are TGTGCCAGCAGTAATAAGAGAGACAATGAGCAGTTCTTC. This codes for CASSNKRDNEQFF.

The chain couples TRBV9 to TRBJ2-6, with D tentatively TRBD1 or TRBD2 (5 bases each). Per the germline V gene, CDR1 is SGDLS and CDR2 is YYNGEE. CDR3 length: 16 amino acids. Trimming removed 4 bases at V and 0 bases at J, with 11 bases between. The chain's CDR3 is CASSPKGSSGANVLTF. The CDR3 DNA reads as TGTGCCAGCAGCCCGAAGGGGAGCTCTGGGGCCAACGTCCTGACTTTC.

J is TRBJ2-7 and V is TRBV7-2; D might be TRBD2 (5 bases). The germline V gene encodes CDR1 SGHTA and CDR2 FQGNSA. V was cut by 5 bases and J by 6 bases, with 14 bases left in between. This CDR3 is built from 13 residues. CDR3 amino acids: CASSRRTLAEQYF. For the CDR3, the DNA is TGTGCCAGCAGCCGGAGGACCCTGGCCGAGCAGTACTTC.

The V call is TRBV9, the J call TRBJ2-2; 11 bases line up with TRBD2. V dropped 0 bases and J dropped 4; count of bases not matched to a gene: 5. Germline loops: CDR1 SGDLS, CDR2 YYNGEE. This CDR3 has 17 amino acids. For the CDR3, the DNA is TGTGCCAGCAGCGTAGGGGTAGGACTAGCGGGCACCGGGGAGCTGTTTTTT. This gives the protein CASSVGVGLAGTGELFF.